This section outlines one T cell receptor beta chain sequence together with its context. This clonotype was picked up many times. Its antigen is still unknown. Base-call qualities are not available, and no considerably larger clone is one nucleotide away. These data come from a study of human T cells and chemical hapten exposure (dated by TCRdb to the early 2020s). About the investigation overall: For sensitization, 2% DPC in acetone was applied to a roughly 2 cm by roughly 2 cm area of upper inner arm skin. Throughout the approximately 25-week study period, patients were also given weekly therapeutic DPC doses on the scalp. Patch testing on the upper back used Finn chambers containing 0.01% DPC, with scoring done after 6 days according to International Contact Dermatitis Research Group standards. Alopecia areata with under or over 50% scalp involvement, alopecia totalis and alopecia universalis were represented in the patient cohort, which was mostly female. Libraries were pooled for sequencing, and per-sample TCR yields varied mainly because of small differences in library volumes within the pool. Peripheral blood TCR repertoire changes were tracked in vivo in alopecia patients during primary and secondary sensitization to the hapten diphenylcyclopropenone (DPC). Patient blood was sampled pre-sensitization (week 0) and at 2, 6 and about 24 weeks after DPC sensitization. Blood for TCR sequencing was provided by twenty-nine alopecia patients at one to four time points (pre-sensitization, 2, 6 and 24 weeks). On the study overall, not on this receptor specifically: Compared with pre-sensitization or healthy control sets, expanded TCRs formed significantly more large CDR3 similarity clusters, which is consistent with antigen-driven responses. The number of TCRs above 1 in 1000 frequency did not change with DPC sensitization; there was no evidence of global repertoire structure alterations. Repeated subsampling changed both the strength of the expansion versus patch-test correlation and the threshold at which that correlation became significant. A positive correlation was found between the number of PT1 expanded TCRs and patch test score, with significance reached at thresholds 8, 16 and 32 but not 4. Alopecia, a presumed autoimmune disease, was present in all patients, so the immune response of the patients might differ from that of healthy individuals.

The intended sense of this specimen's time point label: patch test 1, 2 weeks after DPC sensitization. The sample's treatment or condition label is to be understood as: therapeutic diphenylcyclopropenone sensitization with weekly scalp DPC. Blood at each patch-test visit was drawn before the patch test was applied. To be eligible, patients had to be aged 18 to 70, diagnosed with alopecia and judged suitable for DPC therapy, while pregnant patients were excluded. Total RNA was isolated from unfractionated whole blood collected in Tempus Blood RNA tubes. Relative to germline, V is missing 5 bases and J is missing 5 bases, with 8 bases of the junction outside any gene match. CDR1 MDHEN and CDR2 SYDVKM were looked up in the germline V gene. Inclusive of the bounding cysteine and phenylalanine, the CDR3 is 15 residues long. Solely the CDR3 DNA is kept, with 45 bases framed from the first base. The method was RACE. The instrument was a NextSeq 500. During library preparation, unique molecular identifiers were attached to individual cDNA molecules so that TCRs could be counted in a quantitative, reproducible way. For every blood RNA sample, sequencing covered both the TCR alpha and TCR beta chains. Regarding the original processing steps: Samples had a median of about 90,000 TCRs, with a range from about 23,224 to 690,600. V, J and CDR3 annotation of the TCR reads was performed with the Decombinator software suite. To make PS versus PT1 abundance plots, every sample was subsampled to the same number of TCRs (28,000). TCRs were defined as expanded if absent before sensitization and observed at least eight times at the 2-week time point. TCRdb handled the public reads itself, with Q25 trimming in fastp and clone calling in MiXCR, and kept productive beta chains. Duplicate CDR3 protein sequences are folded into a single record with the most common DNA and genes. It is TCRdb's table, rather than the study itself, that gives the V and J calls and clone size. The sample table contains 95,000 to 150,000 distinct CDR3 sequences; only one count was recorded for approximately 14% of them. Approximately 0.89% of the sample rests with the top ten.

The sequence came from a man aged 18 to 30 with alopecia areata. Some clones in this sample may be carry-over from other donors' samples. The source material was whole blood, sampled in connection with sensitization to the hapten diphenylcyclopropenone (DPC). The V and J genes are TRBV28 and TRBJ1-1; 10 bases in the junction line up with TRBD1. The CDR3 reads CASSPRRTGGTEAFF. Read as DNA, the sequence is TGTGCCAGCAGTCCCCGTCGGACAGGGGGGACTGAAGCTTTCTTT.